One and the same sample provided the 11 T cell receptor beta chains below, sequenced in a study of spatial heterogeneity in lung cancer. Time point here: blood at routine non-recurrence follow-up after resection. TCRdb reanalysed the 5' RACE reads using MiXCR and keeps one entry per CDR3 protein. The sample includes 60,000 to 85,000 distinct CDR3 sequences, 7.5% to 10% of them seen just once. The sample here was PBMCs, taken at follow-up. Receptors originate from a female donor with early-stage non-small cell lung cancer.

The chain recombines TRBV29-1 with TRBJ1-6, with D possibly matching TRBD1 (5 bases). CDR1 is SQVTM and CDR2 is ANQGSEA in the germline V gene. The CDR3 length is 13 residues. Trimming took 0 bases from V and 11 from J, leaving 11 bases between them. The CDR3: CSVEEGDGTPLHF. DNA of the CDR3: TGCAGCGTTGAAGAAGGGGATGGGACACCCCTCCACTTT.

This clonotype was detected many times. The V and J genes are TRBV3-1 and TRBJ2-5; 8 positions match TRBD2. This CDR3 has 16 amino acids. CDR1 and CDR2 (germline): LGHDT, YNNKEL (reference sequence). V shed 1 base, J shed 2 bases, and the junction held 6 bases outside the gene matches. CDR3 protein: CASSQGSGLGQETQYF. CDR3 bases: TGTGCCAGCAGCCAAGGCTCGGGACTAGGGCAAGAGACCCAGTACTTC.

Many counts were recorded for this clonotype. The chain couples TRBV20-1 to TRBJ2-7, with 7 bases matching TRBD2. In germline, CDR1 is DFQATT, CDR2 SNEGSKA (reference sequence). The CDR3 is 16 amino acids. After removal of 0 bases from V and 3 bases from J, the junction contained 11 bases not matched to a gene. CDR3 coding DNA: TGCAGTGCTAGAGATTCAGCTAGCGGATACTACTACGAGCAGTACTTC. Amino acids: CSARDSASGYYYEQYF.

Comment on this clonotype: Since a much larger clone is just one base distant, this may be a read error. The J gene is TRBJ2-3, the V gene TRBV3-1; D gene ambiguous. Germline loops: CDR1 LGHDT, CDR2 YNNKEL (reference sequence). Trimming shortened V by 1 base and J by 5 bases, and 10 bases separated the two germline ends. The CDR3 has 14 amino acids. The CDR3 sequence is CASSQGPSIDTQYF. As DNA, the CDR3 is TGTGCCAGCAGCCAAGGCCCATCCATAGATACGCAGTATTTT.

Ten or more counts support this clonotype. This chain links TRBV4-1 with TRBJ2-2; D is unresolved. Trimming left V 0 bases short and J 3 bases short, with 11 bases between. This CDR3 is 16 amino acids long. Germline V gives CDR1 MGHRA, CDR2 YSYEKL. CDR3 loop: CASSQDNRRYTGELFF. DNA of the CDR3: TGCGCCAGCAGCCAAGATAACCGAAGGTACACCGGGGAGCTGTTTTTT.

This clonotype has a count of ten or more. The chain recombines TRBV5-6 with TRBJ1-1; possible D gene TRBD1, 5 bases. The CDR3 totals 12 residues. In germline, CDR1 is SGHDT, CDR2 YYEEEE. V was pared by 4 bases and J by 3 bases, with 7 bases between. The CDR3 loop is CASSRGDTEAFF. In nucleotides, the CDR3 is TGTGCCAGCAGCCGGGGGGACACTGAAGCTTTCTTT.

This clonotype has a count of ten or more. This sequence joins TRBV30 and TRBJ2-1; a possible D gene is TRBD2 (6 bases). V dropped 2 bases and J dropped 10 bases, with 15 bases sitting between them. Germline values: CDR1 GTSNPN, CDR2 SVGIG (reference sequence). The CDR3 is made up of 13 amino acids. The CDR3, as DNA: TGTGCCTGGAGTACTAGCTTCTCAGGGGAGCAGTTCTTC. This sequence encodes CAWSTSFSGEQFF. The complete variable domain, with remaining parts taken from reference TRBV30 and TRBJ2-1, reads SQTIHQWPATLVQPVGSPLSLECTVEGTSNPNLYWYRQAAGRGLQLLFYSVGIGQISSEVPQNLSASRPQDRQFILSSKKLLLSDSGFYLCAWSTSFSGEQFFGPGTRLTVL.

This clonotype qualifies as medium-sized (0.01 to 0.1%). The V call is TRBV7-9, the J call TRBJ2-3, with unresolved D. The CDR3 extends over 13 amino acids. V dropped 2 bases and J dropped 1 base, with 4 bases sitting between them. Per germline, CDR1 SEHNR and CDR2 FQNEAQ (reference sequence). DNA for the CDR3: TGTGCCAGCAGCTTAACCGGCACAGATACGCAGTATTTT. Protein product: CASSLTGTDTQYF. Variable domain in full (rest from reference TRBV7-9 and TRBJ2-3): DTGVSQNPRHKITKRGQNVTFRCDPISEHNRLYWYRQTLGQGPEFLTYFQNEAQLEKSRLLSDRFSAERPKGSFSTLEIQRTEQGDSAMYLCASSLTGTDTQYFGPGTRLTVL.

J is TRBJ2-7 and V is TRBV7-3, with D possibly being TRBD1 (6 bases). CDR1 and CDR2 from the germline V gene are SGHTA and FQGTGA. The CDR3 is 14 residues long. V was trimmed by 5 bases and J by 2 bases, leaving 13 bases between them. The CDR3 region is CASSAQQGPYEQYF. CDR3 sequence (DNA): TGTGCCAGCAGCGCTCAACAGGGACCCTACGAGCAGTACTTC.

J is TRBJ2-7 and V is TRBV6-2 or TRBV6-3; possible D gene TRBD1, 5 bases. The CDR3 runs 12 residues. The ends were cut back, 6 bases at V and 3 bases at J, with 9 bases in the middle. Germline V gene sequence: CDR1 MNHEY, CDR2 SVGEGT. The CDR3 coding sequence is TGTGCCAGCAGGCAGGGTTACTACGAGCAGTACTTC. Protein: CASRQGYYEQYF.

This clonotype has just a few counts. The chain employs TRBV10-3 and TRBJ2-1, with no clear D. V lost 11 bases and J lost 8, with 13 bases in between. Germline lookup yields CDR1 ENHRY and CDR2 SYGVKD. The CDR3 is 11 amino acids. The CDR3 nucleotides read TGTGCCGTCGGAAAAGTCGATGAGCAGTTCTTC. Amino acids: CAVGKVDEQFF.